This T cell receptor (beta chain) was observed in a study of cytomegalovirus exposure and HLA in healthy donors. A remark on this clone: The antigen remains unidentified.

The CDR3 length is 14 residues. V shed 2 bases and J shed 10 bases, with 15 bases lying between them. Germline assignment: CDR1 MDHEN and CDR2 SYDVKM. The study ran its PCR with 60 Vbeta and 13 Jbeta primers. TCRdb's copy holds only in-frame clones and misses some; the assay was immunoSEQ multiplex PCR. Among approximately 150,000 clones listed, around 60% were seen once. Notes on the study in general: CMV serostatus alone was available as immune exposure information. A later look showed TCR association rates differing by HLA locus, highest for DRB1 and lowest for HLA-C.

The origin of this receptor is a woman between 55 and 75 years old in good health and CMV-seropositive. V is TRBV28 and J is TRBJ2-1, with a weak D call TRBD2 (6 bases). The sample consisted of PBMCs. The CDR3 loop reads CASSLSGGNTEQFF. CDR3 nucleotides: TGTGCCAGCAGTTTAAGCGGCGGGAATACGGAGCAGTTCTTC.